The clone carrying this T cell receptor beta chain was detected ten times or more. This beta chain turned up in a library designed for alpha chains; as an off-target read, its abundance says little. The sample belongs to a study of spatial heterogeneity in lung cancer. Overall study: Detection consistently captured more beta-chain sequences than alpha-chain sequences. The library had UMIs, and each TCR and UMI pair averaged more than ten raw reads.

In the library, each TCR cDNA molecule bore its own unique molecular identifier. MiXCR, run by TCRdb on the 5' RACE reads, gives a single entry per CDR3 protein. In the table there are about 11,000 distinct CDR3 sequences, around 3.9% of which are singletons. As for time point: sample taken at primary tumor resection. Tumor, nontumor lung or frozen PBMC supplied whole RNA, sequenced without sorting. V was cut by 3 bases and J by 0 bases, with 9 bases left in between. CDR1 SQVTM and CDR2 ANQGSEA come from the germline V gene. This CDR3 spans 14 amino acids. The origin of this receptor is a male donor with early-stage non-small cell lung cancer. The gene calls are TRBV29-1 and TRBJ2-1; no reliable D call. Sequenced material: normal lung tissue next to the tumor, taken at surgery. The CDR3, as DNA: TGCAGCGTTGAGGTCGGCTTCTCCTACAATGAGCAGTTCTTC. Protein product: CSVEVGFSYNEQFF.